Below are 14 T cell receptor beta chains sequenced from a single sample in a study of shared clonotypes between healthy human individuals (dated by TCRdb to 2018 to 2020). Libraries were prepared through the immunoSEQ multiplex PCR assay. Imported from immuneACCESS, the table was reduced by TCRdb to in-frame sequences with V and J called. These copies leave out some clones; in studies compared against another copy, an unresolved V gene accounts for under half, and the cause of the remainder is not known. The sample records 700,000 or so clones, roughly 78% of which are singletons. Approximately 2% of the sample is in the top ten clones. The sequencing sample was made of memory CD4+ T cells sorted from blood. What this sample's cell subset or site label stands for: CD45RA-negative fraction. The receptors come from a woman in her twenties or thirties in good health.

The rearrangement links TRBV5-1 to TRBJ2-7, with D possibly being TRBD1 (6 bases). The CDR3 sequence is 17 residues long. V was cut by 0 bases and J by 2 bases, with 18 bases left in between. Germline V gene lookup returns CDR1 SGHRS and CDR2 YFSETQ. The CDR3 DNA reads TGCGCCAGCAGCTTGGGGTATGGGACACCGTACACCTACGAGCAGTACTTC. Protein: CASSLGYGTPYTYEQYF.

The chain joins TRBV28 to TRBJ1-4, with D perhaps TRBD1 (6 bases). The CDR3 sequence is 16 residues long. V lost 3 bases and J 8 bases, leaving 19 bases between the germline ends. The germline V gene encodes CDR1 MDHEN and CDR2 SYDVKM. CDR3 sequence reads: CASSFPGWGADEKLFF. The CDR3, as DNA: TGTGCCAGCAGTTTCCCAGGGTGGGGGGCTGACGAAAAACTGTTTTTT.

This clone was picked up one time. A read error may be the cause here, since a much bigger clone is one base away. V and J are TRBV5-1 and TRBJ1-3, with D hard to call. The CDR3 sequence is 14 residues long. Per the germline V gene, CDR1 is SGHRS and CDR2 is YFSETQ. V lost 0 bases and J 2 bases, leaving 6 bases between the germline ends. CDR3 sequence (DNA): TGCGCCAGCAGCTTGGGGACGCCTGGAAACACCATATATTTT. Residues: CASSLGTPGNTIYF.

The gene calls are TRBV5-1 and TRBJ2-2, with D perhaps assigned TRBD1 or TRBD2 (6 bases each). The CDR3 has 17 residues. V dropped 3 bases and J dropped 4 bases, with 19 bases sitting between them. Germline V gives CDR1 SGHRS, CDR2 YFSETQ. CDR3 nucleotides: TGCGCCAGCAGCTCGGCCCCCGGGGGCCAGATCACCGGGGAGCTGTTTTTT. This translates into CASSSAPGGQITGELFF.

The chain couples TRBV7-9 to TRBJ2-5, with 8 bases aligning to TRBD2. Trimming removed 1 base from V and 4 bases from J; junction bases left unmatched: 5. Germline V lookup: CDR1 SEHNR, CDR2 FQNEAQ (reference sequence). The CDR3 sequence is 15 residues long. CDR3 amino acids: CASSLGTAGVETQYF. The CDR3 DNA reads as TGTGCCAGCAGCTTAGGAACAGCGGGGGTAGAGACCCAGTACTTC.

This sequence joins TRBV19 and TRBJ2-1; TRBD2 aligns across 10 bases. There are 15 residues in the CDR3. Per the germline V gene, CDR1 is LNHDA and CDR2 is SQIVND (reference sequence). The V gene end was trimmed by 6 bases and the J gene end by 7 bases; junction bases not matched to a gene: 9. Written as DNA, the CDR3 is TGTGCCAGTAGCCCTATGGCTAGCGGGAGTAATGAGCAGTTCTTC. Its protein product is CASSPMASGSNEQFF.

The V gene is TRBV11-2, the J gene TRBJ2-5, with 10 bases lining up with TRBD2. CDR1 is SGHAT and CDR2 is FQNNGV in the germline V gene. J was trimmed by 5 bases and V by 5 bases; bases with no gene match: 8. This CDR3 is built from 15 residues. The CDR3 region has the DNA TGTGCCAGCAGCCCCCGGACTAGCGGAACGGAGACCCAGTACTTC. It translates to CASSPRTSGTETQYF.

The chain combines TRBV6-5 with TRBJ2-1; D unclear. This CDR3 region has 12 residues. Germline-derived CDR1 and CDR2 are MNHEY and SVGAGI. V lost 4 bases and J lost 5, with 6 bases in between. The DNA of the CDR3 is TGTGCCAGCAGTTCTAGGGACAATGAGCAGTTCTTC. Protein sequence: CASSSRDNEQFF.

The chain employs TRBV7-6 and TRBJ1-3, with 7 bases fitting TRBD1. Per the germline V gene, CDR1 is SGHVS and CDR2 is FNYEAQ. V dropped 4 bases and J dropped 0; count of bases not matched to a gene: 6. This CDR3 has 16 residues. Here the CDR3 DNA reads TGTGCCAGCAGCTCTCTTGGACAGGACTCTGGAAACACCATATATTTT. Translating gives CASSSLGQDSGNTIYF. Looking up the rest from reference TRBV7-6 and TRBJ1-3 gives the full variable domain: GAGVSQSPRYKVTKRGQDVALRCDPISGHVSLYWYRQALGQGPEFLTYFNYEAQQDKSGLPNDRFSAERPEGSISTLTIQRTEQRDSAMYRCASSSLGQDSGNTIYFGEGSWLTVV.

V and J are TRBV2 and TRBJ2-5; D is unresolved. V was clipped by 5 bases and J by 4 bases, with 11 bases between them. CDR1 is SNHLY and CDR2 is FYNNEI in the germline V gene. The CDR3 is 13 amino acids. The CDR3 sequence is CASSKEVGETQYF. CDR3 sequence (DNA): TGTGCCAGCAGTAAAGAAGTCGGAGAGACCCAGTACTTC. Looking up the rest from reference TRBV2 and TRBJ2-5 gives the full variable domain: EPEVTQTPSHQVTQMGQEVILRCVPISNHLYFYWYRQILGQKVEFLVSFYNNEISEKSEIFDDQFSVERPDGSNFTLKIRSTKLEDSAMYFCASSKEVGETQYFGPGTRLLVL.

The chain joins TRBV18 to TRBJ2-7; D unresolved. CDR1 and CDR2 from the germline V gene are KGHSH and LQKENI. The ends were cut back, 5 bases at V and 1 base at J, with 9 bases in the middle. This CDR3 spans 13 amino acids. CDR3 bases: TGTGCCAGCTCAATAGCAGATTCCTACGAGCAGTACTTC. Amino acids: CASSIADSYEQYF.

The chain combines TRBV7-8 with TRBJ2-1, with D perhaps TRBD2 (5 bases). V was shortened by 0 bases and J by 11 bases, with 14 bases between the two germline ends. Germline CDR1 is SGHVS and CDR2 is FQNEAQ. The CDR3 is made up of 14 amino acids. This CDR3 is CASSLALQPTKQFF. The CDR3 nucleotides are TGTGCCAGCAGCTTAGCGCTTCAGCCGACTAAGCAGTTCTTC.

This clone was observed a few times. The V call is TRBV18, the J call TRBJ2-2, with no clear D. Germline assignment: CDR1 KGHSH and CDR2 LQKENI. The CDR3 runs 16 residues. Between the trimmed V and J ends, which lost 1 base and 0 bases, there was a span of 9 bases. The CDR3 is CASSPRSQPNTGELFF. As DNA, the CDR3 is TGTGCCAGCTCACCACGGTCCCAGCCGAACACCGGGGAGCTGTTTTTT.

The rearrangement links TRBV28 to TRBJ2-3; 8 bases line up with TRBD2. CDR1 and CDR2 (germline): MDHEN, SYDVKM. V dropped 1 base and J dropped 5; count of bases not matched to a gene: 5. This CDR3 has 15 residues. The CDR3 DNA sequence: TGTGCCAGCAGTTTATCCGGGAGGGCCGGAGATACGCAGTATTTT. It is translated as CASSLSGRAGDTQYF.